This entry is about one TCR beta chain. This sample stems from a study of T cell responses to AZD1222 COVID-19 vaccine. V was shortened by 1 base and J by 8 bases, with 8 bases between the two germline ends. Germline assignment: CDR1 MGHRA and CDR2 YSYEKL. CDR3 length: 13 residues. Sequencing used immunoSEQ multiplex PCR; TCRdb keeps in-frame clones, though not all of them. The sample contains about 120,000 clones, 88% of which appear only once. The starting material was peripheral blood, obtained on day 0 of AZD1222 vaccination. This rearrangement joins TRBV4-1 to TRBJ1-4; D might be TRBD1 (5 bases). The source is an adult in good health. The CDR3 bases are TGCGCCAGCAGCCAAGCCCGGGGGGAAAAACTGTTTTTT. Protein sequence: CASSQARGEKLFF.